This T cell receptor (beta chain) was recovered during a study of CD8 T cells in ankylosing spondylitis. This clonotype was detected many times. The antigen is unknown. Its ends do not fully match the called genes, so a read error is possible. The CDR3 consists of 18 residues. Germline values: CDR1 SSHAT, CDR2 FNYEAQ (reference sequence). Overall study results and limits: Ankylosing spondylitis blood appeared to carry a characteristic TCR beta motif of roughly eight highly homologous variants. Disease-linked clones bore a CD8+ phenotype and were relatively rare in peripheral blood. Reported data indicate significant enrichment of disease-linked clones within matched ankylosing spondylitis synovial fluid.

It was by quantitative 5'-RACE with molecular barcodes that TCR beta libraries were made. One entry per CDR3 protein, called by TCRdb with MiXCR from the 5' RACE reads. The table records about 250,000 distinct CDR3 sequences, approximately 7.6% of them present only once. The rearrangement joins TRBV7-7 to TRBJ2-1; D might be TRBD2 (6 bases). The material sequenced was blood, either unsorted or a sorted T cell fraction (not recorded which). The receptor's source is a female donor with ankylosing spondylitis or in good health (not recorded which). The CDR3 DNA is TGTGCTAGCAGCTTAGCCCAGGAGGGCGGAGCCTATTACAATGAGCAGTTCTTC. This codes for CASSLAQEGGAYYNEQFF.